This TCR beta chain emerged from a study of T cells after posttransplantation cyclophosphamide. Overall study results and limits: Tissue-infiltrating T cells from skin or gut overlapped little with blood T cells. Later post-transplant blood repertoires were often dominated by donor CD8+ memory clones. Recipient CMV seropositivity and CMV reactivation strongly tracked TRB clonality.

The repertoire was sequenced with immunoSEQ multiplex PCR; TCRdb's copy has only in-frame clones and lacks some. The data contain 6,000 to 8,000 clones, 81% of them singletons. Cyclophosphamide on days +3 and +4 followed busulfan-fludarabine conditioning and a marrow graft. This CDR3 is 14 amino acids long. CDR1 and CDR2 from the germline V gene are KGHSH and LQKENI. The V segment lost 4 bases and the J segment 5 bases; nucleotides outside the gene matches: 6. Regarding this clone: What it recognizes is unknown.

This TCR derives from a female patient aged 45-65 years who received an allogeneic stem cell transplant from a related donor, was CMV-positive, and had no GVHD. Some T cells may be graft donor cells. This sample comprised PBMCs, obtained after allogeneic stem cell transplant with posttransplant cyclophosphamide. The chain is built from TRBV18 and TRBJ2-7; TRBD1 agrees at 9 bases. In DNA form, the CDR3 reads TGTGCCAGCTCACAGTTACAGGGGGCAGACGAGCAGTACTTC. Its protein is CASSQLQGADEQYF.